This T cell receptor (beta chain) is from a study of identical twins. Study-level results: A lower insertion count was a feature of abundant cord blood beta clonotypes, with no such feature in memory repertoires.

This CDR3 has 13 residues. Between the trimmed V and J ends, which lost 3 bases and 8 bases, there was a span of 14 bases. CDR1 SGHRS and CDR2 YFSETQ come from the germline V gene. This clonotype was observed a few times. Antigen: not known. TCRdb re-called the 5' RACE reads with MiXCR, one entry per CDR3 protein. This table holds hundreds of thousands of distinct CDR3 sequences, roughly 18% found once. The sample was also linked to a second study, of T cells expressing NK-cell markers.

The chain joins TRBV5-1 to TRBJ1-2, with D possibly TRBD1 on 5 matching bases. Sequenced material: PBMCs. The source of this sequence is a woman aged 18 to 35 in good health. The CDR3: CASSSQGQNGYTF. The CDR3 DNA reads TGCGCCAGCAGCTCCCAGGGTCAGAACGGCTACACCTTC.